Listed here are 14 T cell receptor beta chains from one sample, sequenced in a study of T cell repertoires in cytomegalovirus infection. TCRdb re-called the reads with MiXCR, one entry per CDR3 protein. The sample has about 310,000 distinct CDR3 sequences; more than 20% are singletons. The antigens these receptors bind are not known. The sequencing used cultured PBMCs, collected from culture after CMV antigen stimulation. These receptors were taken from a human donor in good health (CMV status not recorded). Some clones in this sample may be carry-over from other donors' samples.

There are a few counts of this clonotype. The chain combines TRBV28 with TRBJ1-1; no firm D call. With 7 bases removed from V and 4 bases from J, the gap between germline ends came to 16 bases. The CDR3 covers 14 residues. In germline, CDR1 is MDHEN, CDR2 SYDVKM. This CDR3 is CASTLRGWTTEAFF. CDR3 DNA: TGTGCCAGCACCTTGCGGGGTTGGACCACTGAAGCTTTCTTT.

J is TRBJ2-6 and V is TRBV15, with D possibly TRBD1 on 6 matching bases. CDR3 length: 15 residues. CDR1 is LNHNV and CDR2 is YYDKDF in the germline V gene (reference sequence). V was clipped by 4 bases and J by 1 base, with 8 bases between them. The chain's CDR3 is CATSTRGSGANVLTF. Written as DNA, the CDR3 is TGTGCCACCAGCACCAGGGGTTCTGGGGCCAACGTCCTGACTTTC.

Only a few counts were recorded for this clonotype. The rearrangement joins TRBV7-2 to TRBJ2-3; 8 bases map to TRBD2. In germline, CDR1 is SGHTA, CDR2 FQGNSA. This CDR3 contains 16 residues. The J segment lost 2 bases and the V segment lost 1 base, leaving 5 bases of the junction unmatched. CDR3: CASSLVAGSDTDTQYF. For the CDR3, the DNA is TGTGCCAGCAGCTTAGTAGCGGGATCGGACACAGATACGCAGTATTTT.

The DNA for the CDR3 is TGTGCCAGCAGCTCCGGGGCATTCTACGAGCAGTACGTC. It encodes CASSSGAFYEQYV. The gene calls are TRBV7-9 and TRBJ2-7; D is perhaps TRBD1 or TRBD2 (5 bases each). Trimming removed 4 bases from V and 3 bases from J, with 10 bases in between. The CDR3 length is 13 residues. The V gene's germline CDR1 is SEHNR and CDR2 FQNEAQ (reference sequence).

This chain joins TRBV11-2 and TRBJ1-4; TRBD1 matches 8 bases. The germline gives CDR1 SGHAT, CDR2 FQNNGV. V was clipped by 3 bases and J by 5 bases; unmatched bases: 5. The CDR3 has 15 amino acids. The chain's CDR3 is CASSFFRGQNEKLFF. CDR3 sequence (DNA): TGTGCCAGCAGCTTTTTCAGGGGGCAAAATGAAAAACTGTTTTTT.

This clonotype was detected only a few times. The V call is TRBV15, the J call TRBJ1-2; 9 bases fit TRBD1. The V gene end was trimmed by 0 bases and the J gene end by 2 bases; junction bases not matched to a gene: 7. CDR3 length: 17 amino acids. CDR1 is LNHNV, CDR2 YYDKDF, per germline (reference sequence). CDR3 protein: CATSRELGTGSNYGYTF. CDR3 coding DNA: TGTGCCACCAGCAGAGAACTCGGGACAGGGTCGAACTATGGCTACACCTTC. Full variable domain (remainder filled in from reference TRBV15 and TRBJ1-2): DAMVIQNPRYQVTQFGKPVTLSCSQTLNHNVMYWYQQKSSQAPKLLFHYYDKDFNNEADTPDNFQSRRPNTSFCFLDIRSPGLGDTAMYLCATSRELGTGSNYGYTFGSGTRLTVV.

This clonotype appeared a few times. The chain has TRBV29-1 and TRBJ2-7; 10 bases agree with TRBD2. CDR3 length: 15 residues. V was clipped by 5 bases and J by 5 bases; unmatched bases: 12. The germline gives CDR1 SQVTM, CDR2 ANQGSEA. The CDR3 spells CSVRLSGRESDEQYF. The CDR3 bases are TGCAGCGTTCGGTTGAGCGGGAGGGAAAGCGACGAGCAGTACTTC.

The chain combines TRBV27 with TRBJ1-1; a possible D gene is TRBD1 (5 bases). Trimming removed 6 bases from V and 1 base from J, with 12 bases in between. The CDR3 has 14 residues. CDR1 is MNHEY and CDR2 is SMNVEV in the germline V gene (reference sequence). The CDR3 coding sequence is TGTGCCAGCAGCCCCCGGGACGGGAACACTGAAGCTTTCTTT. This codes for CASSPRDGNTEAFF.

The table lists this clonotype with many counts. The J gene is TRBJ2-7, the V gene TRBV7-8; the match to TRBD2 covers 8 bases. Trimming removed 5 bases from V and 6 bases from J; junction bases left unmatched: 12. Germline CDR1 SGHVS, CDR2 FQNEAQ. The CDR3 has 15 amino acids. In nucleotides, the CDR3 is TGTGCCAGCAGCCCCCAGGGAGCGGGAGTAGGCGAGCAGTACGTC. It encodes CASSPQGAGVGEQYV.

This clonotype was found many times. The chain uses TRBV7-2 and TRBJ2-7; 7 positions match TRBD1. With V trimmed by 3 bases and J by 6 bases, 8 bases remained unmatched. CDR1 SGHTA and CDR2 FQGNSA come from the germline V gene. The CDR3 sequence is 14 residues long. CDR3 in DNA: TGTGCCAGCAGCTTTAACCGACAGGGTGGCGAGCAGTACTTC. Amino acids: CASSFNRQGGEQYF.

CDR3 protein: CASSYSATAATYEQYV. The CDR3 bases are TGTGCCAGCAGTTACTCGGCGACGGCAGCGACCTACGAGCAGTACGTC. This chain joins TRBV6-5 and TRBJ2-7, with D uncertain. Deletions cut 0 bases from V and 2 bases from J, with 14 bases between. Germline values: CDR1 MNHEY, CDR2 SVGAGI. The CDR3 has 16 residues.

The chain uses TRBV4-3 and TRBJ2-2; 10 bases match TRBD2. The CDR3 contains 16 residues. Germline V gives CDR1 LGHNA, CDR2 YSLEER. The J segment lost 2 bases and the V segment lost 2 bases, leaving 2 bases of the junction unmatched. Written as DNA, the CDR3 is TGCGCCAGCAGCCAAACTAGCGGGATAAACACCGGGGAGCTGTTTTTT. This sequence encodes CASSQTSGINTGELFF.

This chain joins TRBV5-4 and TRBJ1-2; 9 bases map to TRBD1. The V gene end was trimmed by 3 bases and the J gene end by 4 bases; junction bases not matched to a gene: 13. CDR3 length: 17 residues. Germline lookup yields CDR1 SGHNT and CDR2 YYREEE (reference sequence). The CDR3 DNA is TGTGCCAGCAGCTCGGGGACAGGGCAAAACCAGGCCTATGGCTACACCTTC. Translating gives CASSSGTGQNQAYGYTF.

This chain uses TRBV7-8 with TRBJ1-1, with 10 nucleotides matching TRBD1. With V trimmed by 5 bases and J by 3 bases, 3 bases remained unmatched. Germline V lookup: CDR1 SGHVS, CDR2 FQNEAQ. This CDR3 region has 14 residues. The CDR3 DNA is TGTGCCAGCAGCAGGGACAGGGGACACACTGAAGCTTTCTTT. Translated, it gives CASSRDRGHTEAFF. Filled out from reference TRBV7-8 and TRBJ1-1, the complete variable domain reads GAGVSQSPRYKVAKRGQDVALRCDPISGHVSLFWYQQALGQGPEFLTYFQNEAQLDKSGLPSDRFFAERPEGSVSTLKIQRTQQEDSAVYLCASSRDRGHTEAFFGQGTRLTVV.